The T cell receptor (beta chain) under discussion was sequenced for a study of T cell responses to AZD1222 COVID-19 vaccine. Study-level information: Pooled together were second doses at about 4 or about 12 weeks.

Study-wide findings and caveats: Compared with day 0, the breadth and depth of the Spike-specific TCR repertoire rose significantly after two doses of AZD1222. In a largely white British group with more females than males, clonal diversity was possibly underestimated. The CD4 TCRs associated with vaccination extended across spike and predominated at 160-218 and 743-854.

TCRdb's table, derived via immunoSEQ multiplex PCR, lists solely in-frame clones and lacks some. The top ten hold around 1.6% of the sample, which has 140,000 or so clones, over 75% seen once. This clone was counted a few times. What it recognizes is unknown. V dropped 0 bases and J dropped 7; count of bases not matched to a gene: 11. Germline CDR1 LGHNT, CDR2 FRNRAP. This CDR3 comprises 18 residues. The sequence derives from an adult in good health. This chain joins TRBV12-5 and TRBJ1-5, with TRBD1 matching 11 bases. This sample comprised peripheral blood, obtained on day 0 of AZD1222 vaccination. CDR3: CASGLVFLGDRGSQPQHF. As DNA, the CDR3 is TGTGCTAGTGGTTTGGTTTTTCTTGGGGACAGGGGGAGCCAGCCCCAGCATTTT.